This is a list of T cell receptor beta chains from one sample in a study of shared clonotypes between healthy human individuals. This table comes from immunoSEQ multiplex PCR, and its TCRdb copy is limited to in-frame clones, with some not included. The sample includes 2,500,000 or so clones, 80% to 95% seen only once; the top ten take roughly 0.39%. Sequencing was done on a sample of naive CD4+ T cells from PBMCs. The receptors come from a man younger than 35 in good health. Some clones in this sample may be carry-over from other donors' samples. Each CDR3 is given with its conserved first and last residue. The order of the fields is D gene, J gene, V gene, CDR3 protein, CDR3 DNA. The D gene is left open where the match is weak.

TRBD2	TRBJ2-3	TRBV10-3	CATAGTRDTDTQYF	TGTGCCACTGCCGGGACTAGAGACACAGATACGCAGTATTTT
TRBD2	TRBJ2-7	TRBV28	CASSLLTSGPYEQYF	TGTGCCAGCAGTTTATTGACTAGCGGACCCTACGAGCAGTACTTC
NA	TRBJ2-7	TRBV10-3	CAISESIGGTRSYEQYF	TGTGCCATCAGTGAGTCGATCGGCGGGACCCGCTCCTACGAGCAGTACTTC
TRBD1	TRBJ1-1	TRBV5-1	CASSIRTGGMNTEAFF	TGCGCCAGCAGCATCCGGACAGGGGGAATGAACACTGAAGCTTTCTTT
TRBD1	TRBJ1-2	TRBV5-1	CASSLDYRGGYTF	TGCGCCAGCAGCTTGGACTACAGGGGTGGCTACACCTTC
TRBD1	TRBJ1-4	TRBV5-1	CASSFEPGQGATNEKLFF	TGCGCCAGCAGCTTCGAACCGGGACAGGGAGCAACTAATGAAAAACTGTTTTTT
TRBD1	TRBJ1-1	TRBV7-8	CASSSRGQGYTEAFF	TGTGCCAGCAGCTCAAGGGGACAGGGGTACACTGAAGCTTTCTTT
TRBD2	TRBJ2-5	TRBV19	CASSITSGSPETQYF	TGTGCCAGTAGTATAACTAGCGGGAGCCCCGAGACCCAGTACTTC
NA	TRBJ2-7	TRBV5-6	CASSLGRPYEQYF	TGTGCCAGCAGCTTGGGACGCCCCTACGAGCAGTACTTC
TRBD2	TRBJ2-5	TRBV5-1	CASRTRGGSGGTQYF	TGCGCCAGCCGGACCCGGGGGGGGTCCGGTGGGACCCAGTACTTC
NA	TRBJ1-2	TRBV19	CASSIGRMAGYTF	TGTGCCAGTAGTATAGGCAGAATGGCTGGCTACACCTTC